A single sample gave rise to the 23 T cell receptor beta chains below, sequenced in a study of metastatic and nonmetastatic thyroid tumors. TCRdb redid the clone calls on the PCR reads using MiXCR. The table lists thousands of clones, roughly a quarter of them singletons. No treatment of any kind had been given to any patient before thyroid surgery. Sequencing was carried out using tumor tissue. These receptors were taken from a female donor with papillary thyroid cancer or a benign thyroid nodule (not recorded which). Some clones in this sample may be carry-over from other donors' samples.

This clone is deemed medium-sized. Other nucleotide sequences from this sample produce the same CDR3. This rearrangement joins TRBV11-3 to TRBJ1-6, with D possibly being TRBD1 (5 bases). Germline CDR1 reads SGHNT; CDR2 reads YENEEA. The CDR3 covers 14 residues. V gave up 5 bases and J gave up 13 bases, with 18 bases separating them. The CDR3 DNA is TGTGCCAGCAGCCTCCGGGACGGCCAGGTTCCCCTCCACTTT. Translated, it gives CASSLRDGQVPLHF. The full variable domain, rest sourced from reference TRBV11-3 and TRBJ1-6, is EAGVVQSPRYKIIEKKQPVAFWCNPISGHNTLYWYLQNLGQGPELLIRYENEEAVDDSQLPKDRFSAERLKGVDSTLKIQPAELGDSAVYLCASSLRDGQVPLHFGNGTRLTVT.

The table lists this clone with many counts. This rearrangement joins TRBV10-2 to TRBJ2-7, with 8 bases aligning to TRBD2. Germline-derived CDR1 and CDR2 are WSHSY and SAAADI. J was trimmed by 3 bases and V by 9 bases; bases with no gene match: 7. The CDR3 length is 13 residues. CDR3 region: CASRAGGLYEQYF. CDR3 in DNA: TGCGCCAGTCGGGCGGGAGGACTCTACGAGCAGTACTTC.

The chain is built from TRBV28 and TRBJ2-7; 7 nucleotides match TRBD2. Germline values: CDR1 MDHEN, CDR2 SYDVKM. The CDR3 loop spans 15 amino acids. J lost 6 bases, V lost 7 bases, and 15 bases had no gene match. The CDR3 DNA follows: TGTGCCAGCACTCCCGGCCTAGCGGTCGCCGGCGAGCAGTACTTC. The encoded protein is CASTPGLAVAGEQYF.

This clone is termed medium-sized (0.01 to 0.1%). The CDR3, as DNA: TGTGCCACCGGCACCCTTACTGGGACAGGGGTTATGTACGAGCAGTACTTC. This translates into CATGTLTGTGVMYEQYF. The J gene is TRBJ2-7, the V gene TRBV10-3; TRBD1 matches at 10 bases. The CDR3 length is 17 residues. CDR1 is ENHRY, CDR2 SYGVKD, per germline. V lost 10 bases and J lost 4; bases outside the gene matches: 19.

Within the sample, this clone is medium-sized. The V gene is TRBV19, the J gene TRBJ2-7, with D perhaps TRBD1 or TRBD2 (5 bases each). Germline CDR1 is LNHDA and CDR2 is SQIVND (reference sequence). The CDR3 is 13 residues long. V lost 6 bases and J lost 0, with 9 bases in between. CDR3 protein: CASSRDHSYEQYF. The DNA for the CDR3 is TGTGCCAGTAGCCGGGACCACTCCTACGAGCAGTACTTC.

This clone was detected ten times or more. The chain has TRBV20-1 and TRBJ2-1; a possible D gene is TRBD2 (7 bases). There are 15 residues in the CDR3. CDR1 DFQATT and CDR2 SNEGSKA come from the germline V gene (reference sequence). The V end was cut by 0 bases, the J end by 6 bases, with 15 bases between. CDR3 sequence reads: CSARDPGGPGNEQFF. The CDR3 coding sequence is TGCAGTGCTAGAGATCCCGGGGGGCCGGGCAATGAGCAGTTCTTC.

This clone turned up a few times. At one boundary the junction diverges from the germline segment, which might be a read error. The chain recombines TRBV28 with TRBJ2-7; unclear D gene. Germline V gene data show CDR1 as MDHEN and CDR2 as SYDVKM. The CDR3 spans 14 residues. CDR3 protein: CVSSPTMTSYEQYF. CDR3 in DNA: TGTGTCAGCAGCCCTACGATGACCTCCTACGAGCAGTACTTC.

As DNA, the CDR3 is TGTGCCAGCAGCCCCGACATCGTCAACACCGGGGAGCTGTTTTTT. Translated, it gives CASSPDIVNTGELFF. The V gene is TRBV7-2, the J gene TRBJ2-2; D not resolved. V gave up 5 bases and J gave up 2 bases, with 12 bases separating them. Per germline, CDR1 SGHTA and CDR2 FQGNSA. This CDR3 comprises 15 residues.

This chain joins TRBV20-1 and TRBJ2-7; TRBD2 matches at 13 bases. The CDR3 totals 15 residues. Germline CDR1 DFQATT, CDR2 SNEGSKA (reference sequence). J lost 4 bases, V lost 5 bases, and 8 bases had no gene match. In DNA form, the CDR3 reads TGCAGTGCTGGAGGGACTAGCGGGATTATATACGAGCAGTACTTC. This translates into CSAGGTSGIIYEQYF.

The V and J genes are TRBV18 and TRBJ2-7; TRBD1 agrees at 10 bases. Trimming at V came to 2 bases and at J to 1 base, leaving 2 bases not matched to a gene. In germline, CDR1 is KGHSH, CDR2 LQKENI. This CDR3 region has 15 residues. The DNA of the CDR3 is TGTGCCAGCTCACCAGGGACAGGGGTTTCCTACGAGCAGTACTTC. Protein product: CASSPGTGVSYEQYF. The variable domain in full, completed from reference TRBV18 and TRBJ2-7, reads NAGVMQNPRHLVRRRGQEARLRCSPMKGHSHVYWYRQLPEEGLKFMVYLQKENIIDESGMPKERFSAEFPKEGPSILRIQQVVRGDSAAYFCASSPGTGVSYEQYFGPGTRLTVT.

This clone has only a few counts. CDR3 amino acids: CASSLTDYTEAFF. CDR3 DNA: TGTGCCAGCAGTTTGACTGATTACACTGAAGCTTTCTTT. The chain uses TRBV27 and TRBJ1-1, with D unclear. Germline lookup yields CDR1 MNHEY and CDR2 SMNVEV (reference sequence). The CDR3 runs to 13 residues. V lost 3 bases and J lost 3, with 8 bases in between.

In this sample, this clone turned up many times. Other DNA variants within this sample encode the same CDR3. The V call is TRBV7-8, the J call TRBJ2-5; D call uncertain. The CDR3 runs to 14 residues. In germline, CDR1 is SGHVS, CDR2 FQNEAQ. V was cut by 5 bases and J by 5 bases, with 15 bases left in between. The CDR3 loop is CASSPQVGWETQYF. DNA for the CDR3: TGTGCCAGCAGCCCCCAAGTGGGTTGGGAGACCCAGTACTTC.

This clone was found many times. The chain recombines TRBV7-2 with TRBJ1-2; weak D call: TRBD1 (6 bases). The CDR3 sequence is 14 residues long. Between the trimmed V and J ends, which lost 5 bases and 2 bases, there was a span of 12 bases. Germline V gene lookup returns CDR1 SGHTA and CDR2 FQGNSA. The CDR3 protein is CASSAWTENYGYTF. For the CDR3, the DNA is TGTGCCAGCAGCGCCTGGACAGAAAACTATGGCTACACCTTC.

This clone is classed as medium-sized. The chain couples TRBV13 to TRBJ2-2; 8 bases match TRBD1. The CDR3 has 16 residues. Germline CDR1 PRHDT, CDR2 FYEKMQ (reference sequence). V was pared by 6 bases and J by 1 base, with 7 bases of the junction left unmatched. The CDR3 region has the DNA TGTGCCAGCAGGAAGTCAGGGGGCTTGAACACCGGGGAGCTGTTTTTT. As protein: CASRKSGGLNTGELFF.

The chain combines TRBV12-3 or TRBV12-4 with TRBJ2-7, with 8 bases matching TRBD1. The junction had 8 bases not matched to a gene; V was cut back by 4 bases and J by 3 bases. This CDR3 has 15 residues. The CDR3: CASSSPDRGIYEQYF. In DNA form, the CDR3 reads TGTGCCAGCAGTTCTCCCGACAGGGGTATCTACGAGCAGTACTTC.

This clone occurred many times. This chain uses TRBV13 with TRBJ2-7; D is undetermined. The CDR3 sequence is 12 residues long. From germline, CDR1 is PRHDT and CDR2 FYEKMQ (reference sequence). V was pared by 5 bases and J by 5 bases, with 10 bases between. For the CDR3, the DNA is TGTGCCAGCAGCCCCTTTGGCAACGAGCAGTACTTC. It is translated as CASSPFGNEQYF. Combining the CDR3 with reference TRBV13 and TRBJ2-7 gives the whole variable domain AAGVIQSPRHLIKEKRETATLKCYPIPRHDTVYWYQQGPGQDPQFLISFYEKMQSDKGSIPDRFSAQQFSDYHSELNMSSLELGDSALYFCASSPFGNEQYFGPGTRLTVT.

The rearrangement links TRBV7-9 to TRBJ2-7, with 12 bases lining up with TRBD1. Looked up from germline, CDR1 is SEHNR and CDR2 is FQNEAQ (reference sequence). Unmatched junction bases numbered 6, after V lost 5 bases and J lost 7 bases. CDR3 length: 14 residues. CDR3 residues: CASSPGQGAREQYF. CDR3 DNA: TGTGCCAGCAGCCCGGGACAGGGGGCGCGGGAGCAGTACTTC. The variable domain in full, with the rest retrieved from reference TRBV7-9 and TRBJ2-7, is DTGVSQNPRHKITKRGQNVTFRCDPISEHNRLYWYRQTLGQGPEFLTYFQNEAQLEKSRLLSDRFSAERPKGSFSTLEIQRTEQGDSAMYLCASSPGQGAREQYFGPGTRLTVT.

This clone was observed a handful of times. This rearrangement joins TRBV18 to TRBJ2-3, with D possibly being TRBD2 (6 bases). This CDR3 contains 14 residues. With 8 bases removed from V and 3 bases from J, the gap between germline ends came to 15 bases. Germline V gives CDR1 KGHSH, CDR2 LQKENI. The CDR3 reads CASPPMGRTDTQYF. The CDR3 DNA reads TGTGCCAGCCCCCCTATGGGGAGGACAGATACGCAGTATTTT.

At least ten counts were recorded for this clone. The chain joins TRBV20-1 to TRBJ2-7; D might be TRBD1 (6 bases). CDR1 is DFQATT and CDR2 is SNEGSKA in the germline V gene (reference sequence). The CDR3 consists of 13 residues. The CDR3 nucleotides are TGCAGGGGCGTCGGGACAAACCCCTACGAGCAGTACTTC. Translation gives CRGVGTNPYEQYF.

This clone was detected many times. This chain joins TRBV9 and TRBJ2-1; maybe TRBD2 (5 bases). The CDR3 has 16 amino acids. Germline CDR1 and CDR2: SGDLS and YYNGEE. With 0 bases removed from V and 6 bases from J, the gap between germline ends came to 16 bases. DNA for the CDR3: TGTGCCAGCAGCGTAGCTACGAGAGCCCGGGGCAATGAGCAGTTCTTC. Its protein product is CASSVATRARGNEQFF.

By proportion, this clone is medium-sized. The chain has TRBV28 and TRBJ2-7; unclear D gene. V lost 2 bases, J lost 7 bases, and 15 bases lay in between. The germline CDR1 and CDR2 sequences are MDHEN and SYDVKM. The CDR3 runs to 14 residues. The CDR3 nucleotides read TGTGCCAGCAGTTTACCTAGTGGGCTAAGGGAGCAGTACTTC. Translating it yields CASSLPSGLREQYF.

Comments on this clone: This may come from a read error, since a much larger clone is one base off. The conserved phenylalanine or tryptophan is not found at the CDR3 terminus, so this likely reflects a read error. This chain links TRBV4-1 with TRBJ1-5, with D maybe TRBD1 (5 bases). Germline CDR1 MGHRA, CDR2 YSYEKL. CDR3 length: 13 amino acids. CDR3 sequence: CASIQVGEQPQHS. CDR3 nucleotides: TGCGCCAGCATCCAAGTAGGGGAACAGCCCCAGCATTCT.

In this sample, this clone turned up a few times. At one end, the junction sequence differs from germline, possibly due to a read error. The chain carries TRBV6-1 and TRBJ2-5; a possible D gene is TRBD1 (5 bases). This CDR3 comprises 15 residues. The germline V gene encodes CDR1 MNHNS and CDR2 SASEGT. The CDR3: CASSESEGVKQTQYF. In DNA, the CDR3 is TGTGCCAGTAGTGAATCCGAAGGGGTCAAGCAGACCCAGTACTTC.